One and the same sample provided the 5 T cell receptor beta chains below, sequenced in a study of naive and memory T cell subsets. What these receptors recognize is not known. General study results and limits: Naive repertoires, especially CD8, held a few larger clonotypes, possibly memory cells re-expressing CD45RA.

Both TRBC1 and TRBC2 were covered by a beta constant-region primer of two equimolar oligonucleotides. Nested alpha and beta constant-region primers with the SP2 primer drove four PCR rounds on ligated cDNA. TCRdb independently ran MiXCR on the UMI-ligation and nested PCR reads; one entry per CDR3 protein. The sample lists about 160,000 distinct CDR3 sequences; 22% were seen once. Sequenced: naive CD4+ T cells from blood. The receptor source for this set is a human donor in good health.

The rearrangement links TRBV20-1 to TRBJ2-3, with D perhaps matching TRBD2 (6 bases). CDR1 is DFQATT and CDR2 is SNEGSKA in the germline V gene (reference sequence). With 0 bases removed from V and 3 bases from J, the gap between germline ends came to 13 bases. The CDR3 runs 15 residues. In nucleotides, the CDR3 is TGCAGTGCTAGAGAGGAGGCGGGGAGGACAGATACGCAGTATTTT. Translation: CSAREEAGRTDTQYF.

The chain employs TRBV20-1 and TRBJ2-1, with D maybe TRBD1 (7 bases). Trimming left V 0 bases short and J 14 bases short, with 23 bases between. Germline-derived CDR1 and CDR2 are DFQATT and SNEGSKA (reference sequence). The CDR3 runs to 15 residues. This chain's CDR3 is CSARDVQGVAGTKFF. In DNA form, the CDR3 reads TGCAGTGCTAGAGATGTCCAGGGGGTTGCGGGAACCAAGTTCTTC.

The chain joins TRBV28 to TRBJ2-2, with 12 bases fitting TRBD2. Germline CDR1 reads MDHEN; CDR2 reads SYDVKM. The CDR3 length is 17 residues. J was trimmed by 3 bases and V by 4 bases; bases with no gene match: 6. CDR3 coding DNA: TGTGCCAGCAGTTCACTAGCGGGAGGATATGACACCGGGGAGCTGTTTTTT. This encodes CASSSLAGGYDTGELFF. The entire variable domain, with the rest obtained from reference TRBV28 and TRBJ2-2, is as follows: DVKVTQSSRYLVKRTGEKVFLECVQDMDHENMFWYRQDPGLGLRLIYFSYDVKMKEKGDIPEGYSVSREKKERFSLILESASTNQTSMYLCASSSLAGGYDTGELFFGEGSRLTVL.

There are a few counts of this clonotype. The DNA of the CDR3 is TGTGCCAGCAGGGGGACAGGTGCTATGCATCAGCCCCAGCATTTT. It yields the protein CASRGTGAMHQPQHF. The chain carries TRBV12-3 or TRBV12-4 and TRBJ1-5, with 8 nucleotides matching TRBD1. The junction had 9 bases not matched to a gene; V was cut back by 6 bases and J by 5 bases. The CDR3 is made up of 15 amino acids.

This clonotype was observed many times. CDR3 region: CSAALDSFVHEQYF. The DNA of the CDR3 is TGCAGTGCAGCCCTGGACAGTTTCGTCCACGAGCAGTACTTC. The chain links TRBV20-1 to TRBJ2-7; tentative D call: TRBD1 (6 bases). V lost 6 bases and J 5 bases, leaving 20 bases between the germline ends. The CDR3 covers 14 residues. Germline assignment: CDR1 DFQATT and CDR2 SNEGSKA (reference sequence).